This TCR beta chain was captured in a study of T cell responses to AZD1222 COVID-19 vaccine. Generated by immunoSEQ multiplex PCR, the TCRdb table keeps only in-frame clones and is missing some. There are under 200,000 clones in the sample; around 89% occur only once, and around 4.4% lies in the top ten. Per the germline V gene, CDR1 is SNHLY and CDR2 is FYNNEI. Trimming cost V 7 bases and J 4 bases, with 25 bases left between them. The CDR3 sequence is 17 residues long. Specimen: peripheral blood, collected 28 days after the second AZD1222 dose. The chain has TRBV2 and TRBJ1-1; D might be TRBD1 (6 bases). The sequence was obtained from an adult who received the AZD1222 COVID-19 vaccine. The CDR3 loop is CASIAHRESPPGTEAFF. DNA for the CDR3: TGTGCCAGCATCGCCCACAGGGAATCACCCCCGGGCACTGAAGCTTTCTTT.